Listed here is a single T cell receptor beta chain. The antigen is unknown. This sample stems from a study of T-cell memory formation after mild COVID-19. Whole-study context: Among the donors, TCR clusters were largely specific to each donor. The study, taken as a whole, reports: Pre-infection memory carried some responding clones, suggesting that cross-reactive memory joined. Second-wave clones peaking on day 37 lacked confirmed SARS-CoV-2 specificity.

The V and J ends lost 5 bases and 2 bases, in that order; junction bases with no gene match: 5. From germline, CDR1 is SEHNR and CDR2 FQNEAQ (reference sequence). The CDR3 is 15 residues long. Using constant-segment primers, 5'RACE produced TCR alpha and TCR beta cDNA libraries carrying sample barcodes and UMIs. TCRdb itself ran the 5' RACE reads through MiXCR, one entry per CDR3 protein. Of roughly 47,000 distinct CDR3 sequences listed, approximately 7% are singletons. The chain recombines TRBV7-9 with TRBJ1-5; 8 bases line up with TRBD1. Sequencing was carried out using PBMCs or a T cell subset sorted from them (not recorded which). This receptor was obtained from a man aged 18 to 30 who had mild COVID-19 (a few samples of this study predate the infection). Cell type and time point are not known. CDR3 residues: CASSATGDRNQPQHF. The DNA of the CDR3 is TGTGCCAGCAGCGCGACAGGGGACCGCAATCAGCCCCAGCATTTT.